This T cell receptor (beta chain) was sequenced for a study of blood T cell repertoires in COVID-19. Study at large: Sample material is recorded as cDNA or gDNA derived from T cells, B-cell-depleted T cells, or PBMCs.

V was pared by 7 bases and J by 7 bases, with 10 bases of the junction left unmatched. The CDR3 is made up of 15 amino acids. CDR1 is SNHLY and CDR2 is FYNNEI in the germline V gene. This clone occurred once. As originally analysed: It was from reference gene primer amplification that nucleated cell counts were estimated. Sequencing used immunoSEQ multiplex PCR; TCRdb keeps in-frame clones, though not all of them. D and trimming were read from the DNA, whereas the V and J calls and clone size are those reported in that table. The sample yields around 150,000 clones, 65% to 90% seen once. This receptor was taken from a woman aged 45 to 65 in a cohort sampled during active or convalescent COVID-19. The material sequenced was peripheral blood. The J gene is TRBJ2-1, the V gene TRBV2; TRBD2 agrees at 10 bases. CDR3 loop: CASIGRTSGSNEQFF. CDR3 DNA: TGTGCCAGCATCGGGCGGACTAGCGGTTCAAATGAGCAGTTCTTC.